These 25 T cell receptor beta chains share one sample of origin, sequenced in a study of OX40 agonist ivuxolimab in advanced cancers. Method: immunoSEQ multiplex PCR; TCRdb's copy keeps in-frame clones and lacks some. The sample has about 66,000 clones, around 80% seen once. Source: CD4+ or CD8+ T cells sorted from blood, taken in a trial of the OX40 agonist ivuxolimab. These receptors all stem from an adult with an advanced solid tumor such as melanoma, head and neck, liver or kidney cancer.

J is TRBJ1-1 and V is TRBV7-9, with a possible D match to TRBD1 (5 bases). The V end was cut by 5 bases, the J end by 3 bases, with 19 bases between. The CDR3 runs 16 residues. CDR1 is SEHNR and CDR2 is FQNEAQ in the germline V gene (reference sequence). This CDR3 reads CASSTPGAKVDTEAFF. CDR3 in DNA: TGTGCCAGCAGCACCCCCGGGGCGAAGGTAGACACTGAAGCTTTCTTT. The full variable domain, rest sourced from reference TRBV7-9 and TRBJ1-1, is DTGVSQNPRHKITKRGQNVTFRCDPISEHNRLYWYRQTLGQGPEFLTYFQNEAQLEKSRLLSDRFSAERPKGSFSTLEIQRTEQGDSAMYLCASSTPGAKVDTEAFFGQGTRLTVV.

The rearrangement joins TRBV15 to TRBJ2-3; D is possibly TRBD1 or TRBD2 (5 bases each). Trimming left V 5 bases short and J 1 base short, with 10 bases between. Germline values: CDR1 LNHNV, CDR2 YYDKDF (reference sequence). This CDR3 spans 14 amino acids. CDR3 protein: CATSGGGRTDTQYF. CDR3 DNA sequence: TGTGCCACCAGCGGGGGTGGGCGCACAGATACGCAGTATTTT.

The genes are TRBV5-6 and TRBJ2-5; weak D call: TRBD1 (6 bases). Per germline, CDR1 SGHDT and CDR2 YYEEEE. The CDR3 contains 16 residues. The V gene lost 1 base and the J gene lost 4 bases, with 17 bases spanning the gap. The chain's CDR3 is CASSLFPGELGETQYF. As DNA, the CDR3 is TGTGCCAGCAGCTTGTTTCCAGGGGAATTAGGAGAGACCCAGTACTTC.

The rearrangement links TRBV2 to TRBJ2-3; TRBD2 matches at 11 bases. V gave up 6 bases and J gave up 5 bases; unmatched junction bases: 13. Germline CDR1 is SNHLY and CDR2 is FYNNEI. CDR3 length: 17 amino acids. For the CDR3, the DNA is TGTGCCAGCAGACTCGTTTTAGCGGGGGGGATGGGAGATACGCAGTATTTT. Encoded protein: CASRLVLAGGMGDTQYF. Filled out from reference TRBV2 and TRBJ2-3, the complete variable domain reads EPEVTQTPSHQVTQMGQEVILRCVPISNHLYFYWYRQILGQKVEFLVSFYNNEISEKSEIFDDQFSVERPDGSNFTLKIRSTKLEDSAMYFCASRLVLAGGMGDTQYFGPGTRLTVL.

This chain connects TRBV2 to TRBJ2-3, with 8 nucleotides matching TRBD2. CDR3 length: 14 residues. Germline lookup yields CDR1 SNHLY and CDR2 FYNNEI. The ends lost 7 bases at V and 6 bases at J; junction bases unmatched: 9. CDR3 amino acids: CASTNGGAFDTQYF. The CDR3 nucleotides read TGTGCCAGCACCAACGGGGGGGCTTTCGATACGCAGTATTTT.

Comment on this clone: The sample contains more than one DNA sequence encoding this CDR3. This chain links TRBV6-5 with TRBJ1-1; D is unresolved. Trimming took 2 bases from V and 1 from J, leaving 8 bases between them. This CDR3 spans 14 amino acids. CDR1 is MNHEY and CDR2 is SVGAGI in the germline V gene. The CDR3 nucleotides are TGTGCCAGCAGTTACGAGGGAGCGAACACTGAAGCTTTCTTT. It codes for CASSYEGANTEAFF.

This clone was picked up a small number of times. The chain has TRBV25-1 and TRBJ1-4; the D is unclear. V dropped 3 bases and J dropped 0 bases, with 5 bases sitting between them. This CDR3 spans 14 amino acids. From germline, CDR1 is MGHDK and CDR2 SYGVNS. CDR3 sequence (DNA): TGTGCCAGCAGTGACACTTCAACTAATGAAAAACTGTTTTTT. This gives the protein CASSDTSTNEKLFF. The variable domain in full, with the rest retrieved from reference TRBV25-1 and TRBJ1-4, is EADIYQTPRYLVIGTGKKITLECSQTMGHDKMYWYQQDPGMELHLIHYSYGVNSTEKGDLSSESTVSRIRTEHFPLTLESARPSHTSQYLCASSDTSTNEKLFFGSGTQLSVL.

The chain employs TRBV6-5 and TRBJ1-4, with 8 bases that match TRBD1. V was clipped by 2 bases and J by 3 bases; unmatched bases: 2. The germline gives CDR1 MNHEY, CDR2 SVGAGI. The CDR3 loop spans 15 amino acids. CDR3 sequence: CASSYQGAANEKLFF. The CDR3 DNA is TGTGCCAGCAGTTACCAGGGGGCAGCTAATGAAAAACTGTTTTTT.

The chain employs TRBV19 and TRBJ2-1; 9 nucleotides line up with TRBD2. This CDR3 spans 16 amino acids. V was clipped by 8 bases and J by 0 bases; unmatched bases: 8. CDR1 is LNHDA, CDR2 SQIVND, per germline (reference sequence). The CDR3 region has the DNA TGTGCCAGTCAACTCGTTAGCGGGGGCTCCTACAATGAGCAGTTCTTC. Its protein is CASQLVSGGSYNEQFF.

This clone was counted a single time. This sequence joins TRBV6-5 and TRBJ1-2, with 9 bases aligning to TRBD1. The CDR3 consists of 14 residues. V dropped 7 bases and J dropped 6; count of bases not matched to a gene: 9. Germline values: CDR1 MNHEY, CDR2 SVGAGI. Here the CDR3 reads CASNPDRGYHGYTF. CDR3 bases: TGTGCCAGCAATCCCGACAGGGGGTATCATGGCTACACCTTC.

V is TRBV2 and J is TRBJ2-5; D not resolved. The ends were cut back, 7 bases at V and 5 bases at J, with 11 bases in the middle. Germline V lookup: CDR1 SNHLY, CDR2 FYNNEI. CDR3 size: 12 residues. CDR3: CASTPERETQYF. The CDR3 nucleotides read TGTGCCAGCACCCCGGAGAGGGAGACCCAGTACTTC. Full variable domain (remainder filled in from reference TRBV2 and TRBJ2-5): EPEVTQTPSHQVTQMGQEVILRCVPISNHLYFYWYRQILGQKVEFLVSFYNNEISEKSEIFDDQFSVERPDGSNFTLKIRSTKLEDSAMYFCASTPERETQYFGPGTRLLVL.

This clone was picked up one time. As DNA, the CDR3 is TGCGCCAGCAGCGTCGCGACAGGGGGCTTCACTGAAGCTTTCTTT. Protein sequence: CASSVATGGFTEAFF. V usage is TRBV5-1 and J usage is TRBJ1-1; 10 bases are a match to TRBD1. Per the germline V gene, CDR1 is SGHRS and CDR2 is YFSETQ. V shed 4 bases and J 4 bases; nucleotides not matched to a gene: 7. There are 15 residues in the CDR3.

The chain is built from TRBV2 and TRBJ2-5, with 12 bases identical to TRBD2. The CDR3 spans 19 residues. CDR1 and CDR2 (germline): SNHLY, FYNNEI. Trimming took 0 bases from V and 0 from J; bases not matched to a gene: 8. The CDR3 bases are TGTGCCAGCAGTGAAGCGGACGGACTAGCGGGAAAGTACCAAGAGACCCAGTACTTC. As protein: CASSEADGLAGKYQETQYF.

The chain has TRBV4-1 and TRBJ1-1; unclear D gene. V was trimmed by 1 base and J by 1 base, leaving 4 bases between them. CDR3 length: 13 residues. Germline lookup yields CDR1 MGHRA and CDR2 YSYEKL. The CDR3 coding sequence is TGCGCCAGCAGCCAAGCACAGAACACTGAAGCTTTCTTT. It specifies CASSQAQNTEAFF.

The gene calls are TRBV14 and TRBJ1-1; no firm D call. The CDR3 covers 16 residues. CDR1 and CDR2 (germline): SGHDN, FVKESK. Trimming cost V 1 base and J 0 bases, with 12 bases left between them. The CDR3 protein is CASSQVRWSLNTEAFF. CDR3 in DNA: TGTGCCAGCAGCCAAGTAAGGTGGAGCCTGAACACTGAAGCTTTCTTT. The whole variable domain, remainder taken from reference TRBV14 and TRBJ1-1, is EAGVTQFPSHSVIEKGQTVTLRCDPISGHDNLYWYRRVMGKEIKFLLHFVKESKQDESGMPNNRFLAERTGGTYSTLKVQPAELEDSGVYFCASSQVRWSLNTEAFFGQGTRLTVV.

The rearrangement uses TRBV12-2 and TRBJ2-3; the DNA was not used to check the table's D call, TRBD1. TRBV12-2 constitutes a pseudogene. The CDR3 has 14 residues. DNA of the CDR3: TGTGCAAGTCGCTGCAGGGTGTGGTCAGATACGCAGTATTTT. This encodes CASRCRVWSDTQYF.

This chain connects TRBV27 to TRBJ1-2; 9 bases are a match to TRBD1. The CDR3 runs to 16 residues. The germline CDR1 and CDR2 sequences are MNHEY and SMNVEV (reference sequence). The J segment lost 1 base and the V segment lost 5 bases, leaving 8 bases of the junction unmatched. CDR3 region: CASSPDRGRINYGYTF. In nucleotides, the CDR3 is TGTGCCAGCAGTCCGGACAGGGGCAGGATTAACTATGGCTACACCTTC.

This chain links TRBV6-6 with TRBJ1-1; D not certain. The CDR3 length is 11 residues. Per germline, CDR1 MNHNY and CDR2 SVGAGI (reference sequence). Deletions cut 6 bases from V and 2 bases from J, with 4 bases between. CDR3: CASSPNTEAFF. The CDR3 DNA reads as TGTGCCAGCAGCCCCAACACTGAAGCTTTCTTT.

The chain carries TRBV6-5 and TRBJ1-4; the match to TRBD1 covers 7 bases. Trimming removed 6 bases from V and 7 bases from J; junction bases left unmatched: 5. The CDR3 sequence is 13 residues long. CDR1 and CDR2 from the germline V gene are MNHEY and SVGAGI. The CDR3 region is CASRLGQSEKLFF. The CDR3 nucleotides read TGTGCCAGCAGGTTGGGACAGAGTGAAAAACTGTTTTTT.

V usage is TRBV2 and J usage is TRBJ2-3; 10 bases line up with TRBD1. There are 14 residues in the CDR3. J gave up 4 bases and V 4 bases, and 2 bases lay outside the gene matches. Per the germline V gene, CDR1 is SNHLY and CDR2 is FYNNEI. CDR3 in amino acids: CASSVGTGADTQYF. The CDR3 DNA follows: TGTGCCAGCAGTGTAGGGACAGGGGCAGATACGCAGTATTTT. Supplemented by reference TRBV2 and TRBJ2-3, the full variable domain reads EPEVTQTPSHQVTQMGQEVILRCVPISNHLYFYWYRQILGQKVEFLVSFYNNEISEKSEIFDDQFSVERPDGSNFTLKIRSTKLEDSAMYFCASSVGTGADTQYFGPGTRLTVL.

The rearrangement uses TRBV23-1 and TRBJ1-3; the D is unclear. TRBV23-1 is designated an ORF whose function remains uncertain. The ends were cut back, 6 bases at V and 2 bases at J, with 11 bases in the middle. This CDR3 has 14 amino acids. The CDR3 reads CASSQDGTGNTIYF. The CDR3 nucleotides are TGCGCCAGCAGCCAAGATGGAACTGGAAACACCATATATTTT.

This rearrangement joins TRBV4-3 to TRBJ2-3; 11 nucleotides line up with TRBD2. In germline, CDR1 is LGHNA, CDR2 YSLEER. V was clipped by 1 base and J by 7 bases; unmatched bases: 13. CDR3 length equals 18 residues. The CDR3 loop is CASSQGGGTSGTIHTQYF. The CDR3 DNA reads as TGCGCCAGCAGCCAAGGAGGTGGGACTAGCGGCACAATTCATACGCAGTATTTT.

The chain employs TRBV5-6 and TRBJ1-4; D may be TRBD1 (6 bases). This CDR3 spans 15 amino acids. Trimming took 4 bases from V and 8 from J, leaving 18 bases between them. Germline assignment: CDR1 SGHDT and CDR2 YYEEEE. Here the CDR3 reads CASSRRAGVDEKLFF. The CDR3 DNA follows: TGTGCCAGCAGCCGCCGGGCAGGGGTTGACGAAAAACTGTTTTTT.

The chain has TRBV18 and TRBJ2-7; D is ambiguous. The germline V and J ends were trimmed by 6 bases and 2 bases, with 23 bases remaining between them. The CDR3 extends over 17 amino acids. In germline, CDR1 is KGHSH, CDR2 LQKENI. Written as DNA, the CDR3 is TGTGCCAGCTCGCAAAACACCCACCCTAGATCGGCCTACGAGCAGTACTTC. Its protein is CASSQNTHPRSAYEQYF.

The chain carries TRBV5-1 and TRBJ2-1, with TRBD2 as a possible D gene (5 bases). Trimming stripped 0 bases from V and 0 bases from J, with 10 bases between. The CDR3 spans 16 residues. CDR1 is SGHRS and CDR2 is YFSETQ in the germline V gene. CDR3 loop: CASSLDPGTSYNEQFF. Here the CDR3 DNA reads TGCGCCAGCAGCTTGGATCCGGGAACCTCCTACAATGAGCAGTTCTTC.